A selection of T cell receptor beta chains follows, all from one sample in a study of T cell changes during pregnancy in multiple sclerosis. Here immunoSEQ multiplex PCR was the method, and the copy in TCRdb shows in-frame clones only, minus some. The sample lists 65,000 to 85,000 clones, about 94% seen once, with about 0.94% in the top ten. The sample was peripheral blood, taken in the second trimester of pregnancy. These receptors were collected from a female donor in good health, enrolled as a control in a pregnancy study. The CDR3 runs from the conserved cysteine through the conserved F or W. The D gene is left open where the match is weak. Clone size is given for some rows only: seen once, a few or many times, or a class if the clone is expanded.

TRBJ2-2,TRBV5-1,NA,NA,CASSLVAGASSGELFF,TGCGCCAGCAGCTTGGTTGCGGGGGCATCGTCCGGGGAGCTGTTTTTT
TRBJ1-2,TRBV2,once,NA,CASSESVYGYTF,TGTGCCAGCAGTGAATCGGTCTATGGCTACACCTTC
TRBJ2-7,TRBV2,NA,NA,CASRSLQGSYEQYF,TGTGCCAGCCGTTCTTTACAGGGCTCCTACGAGCAGTACTTC
TRBJ2-7,TRBV7-8,NA,NA,CASNGRRDSGLYEQYF,TGTGCCAGCAACGGACGCCGGGACAGCGGGCTATACGAGCAGTACTTC
TRBJ2-2,TRBV29-1,NA,NA,CSAVVVGRANTGELFF,TGCAGCGCCGTGGTTGTGGGCAGGGCGAACACCGGGGAGCTGTTTTTT
TRBJ2-7,TRBV27,once,TRBD1,CASSFRDRAHEQYF,TGTGCCAGCAGCTTCCGGGACAGGGCCCACGAGCAGTACTTC
TRBJ2-7,TRBV6-1,NA,NA,CASSESIKARYEQYF,TGTGCCAGCAGTGAAAGCATCAAAGCCCGTTACGAGCAGTACTTC
TRBJ2-5,TRBV11-2,NA,TRBD2,CASSFISGSVETQYF,TGTGCCAGCAGCTTTATTAGCGGGAGTGTAGAGACCCAGTACTTC
TRBJ2-6,TRBV6-5,NA,NA,CASSFDPYSGANVLTF,TGTGCCAGCAGTTTCGATCCCTACTCTGGGGCCAACGTCCTGACTTTC
TRBJ2-7,TRBV19,NA,NA,CASSIVGSYEQYF,TGTGCCAGTAGTATCGTGGGCAGCTACGAGCAGTACTTC
TRBJ2-1,TRBV29-1,NA,NA,CSVAGGSYNEQFF,TGCAGCGTTGCTGGCGGCTCATACAATGAGCAGTTCTTC
TRBJ2-1,TRBV5-1,NA,NA,CASRVGGAYNEQFF,TGCGCCTCCCGCGTGGGAGGAGCCTACAATGAGCAGTTCTTC
TRBJ2-3,TRBV7-8,NA,TRBD2,CASSRQPSGRTDTQYF,TGTGCCAGCAGCCGACAACCTAGCGGGAGGACAGATACGCAGTATTTT
TRBJ2-5,TRBV7-2,NA,TRBD1,CASSPPGQQETQYF,TGTGCCAGCAGCCCTCCGGGACAGCAAGAGACCCAGTACTTC
TRBJ2-7,TRBV7-6,NA,NA,CASSLVGRGYEQYF,TGTGCCAGCAGCTTGGTCGGGAGAGGGTACGAGCAGTACTTC
TRBJ1-1,TRBV6-5,NA,NA,CASSYSPRATEAFF,TGTGCCAGCAGTTACTCGCCCAGGGCTACTGAAGCTTTCTTT
TRBJ2-4,TRBV5-1,once,TRBD2,CASSLASGRAGENIQYF,TGCGCCAGCAGCTTGGCCTCCGGGAGGGCCGGGGAAAACATTCAGTACTTC
TRBJ2-5,TRBV25-1,NA,TRBD1,CASRTGTAFQETQYF,TGTGCCAGCAGAACCGGGACAGCCTTTCAAGAGACCCAGTACTTC
TRBJ2-3,TRBV28,NA,NA,CASCPGSTDTQYF,TGTGCCAGCTGCCCGGGGAGCACAGATACGCAGTATTTT
TRBJ2-7,TRBV7-2,NA,NA,CASSLGGEASREQYF,TGTGCCAGCAGCCTGGGGGGAGAGGCCTCCCGCGAGCAGTACTTC
TRBJ2-2,TRBV5-6,NA,NA,CASSRKVLAGGELFF,TGTGCCAGCAGTCGGAAGGTACTAGCCGGCGGGGAGCTGTTTTTT
TRBJ2-5,TRBV9,NA,TRBD2,CASSQIPGLTRETQYF,TGTGCCAGCAGCCAAATCCCGGGACTAACGCGAGAGACCCAGTACTTC
TRBJ1-1,TRBV9,once,NA,CASSVDRSVNTEAFF,TGTGCCAGCAGCGTAGACCGGAGCGTGAACACTGAAGCTTTCTTT
TRBJ2-7,TRBV18,few,TRBD1,CASSLEPTGDEQYF,TGTGCCAGCTCACTTGAACCTACAGGGGACGAGCAGTACTTC
TRBJ1-2,TRBV27,NA,TRBD1,CASSPGGSYGYTF,TGTGCCAGCAGTCCAGGGGGCTCCTATGGCTACACCTTC
TRBJ2-7,TRBV19,NA,TRBD2,CASSPQASGRWAYEQYF,TGTGCCAGTAGTCCACAGGCTAGCGGGAGATGGGCCTACGAGCAGTACTTC
TRBJ2-7,TRBV28,NA,TRBD2,CASSLPSGRALGEQYF,TGTGCCAGCAGTTTACCTAGCGGGAGGGCCCTCGGAGAGCAGTACTTC
TRBJ1-6,TRBV2,NA,NA,CASHPQGFNSPLHF,TGTGCCAGTCACCCCCAGGGATTTAATTCACCCCTCCACTTT
TRBJ1-2,TRBV29-1,NA,NA,CSAVRGPQSYGYTF,TGCAGCGCCGTTCGTGGGCCTCAGAGCTATGGCTACACCTTC
TRBJ2-1,TRBV4-1,NA,NA,CASSQDGNEQFF,TGCGCCAGCAGCCAAGACGGGAATGAGCAGTTCTTC
TRBJ1-1,TRBV30,NA,NA,CAWSVRGNTEAFF,TGTGCCTGGAGTGTACGAGGCAACACTGAAGCTTTCTTT
TRBJ1-5,TRBV29-1,NA,TRBD1,CSVIDREGVNQPQHF,TGCAGCGTTATTGACAGGGAAGGGGTCAATCAGCCCCAGCATTTT
TRBJ1-2,TRBV6-5,NA,NA,CASSAGTANYGYTF,TGTGCCAGCAGTGCGGGGACGGCCAACTATGGCTACACCTTC
TRBJ2-5,TRBV25-1,NA,TRBD1,CASGGTAVGTQYF,TGTGCCAGCGGTGGGACAGCGGTGGGGACCCAGTACTTC
TRBJ1-2,TRBV19,NA,TRBD1,CASSISLRTGNYGYTF,TGTGCCAGTAGTATATCCCTTCGGACAGGAAACTATGGCTACACCTTC
TRBJ2-7,TRBV28,NA,NA,CASSWSKDYLGEQYF,TGTGCCAGCAGTTGGAGCAAGGACTACTTAGGCGAGCAGTACTTC